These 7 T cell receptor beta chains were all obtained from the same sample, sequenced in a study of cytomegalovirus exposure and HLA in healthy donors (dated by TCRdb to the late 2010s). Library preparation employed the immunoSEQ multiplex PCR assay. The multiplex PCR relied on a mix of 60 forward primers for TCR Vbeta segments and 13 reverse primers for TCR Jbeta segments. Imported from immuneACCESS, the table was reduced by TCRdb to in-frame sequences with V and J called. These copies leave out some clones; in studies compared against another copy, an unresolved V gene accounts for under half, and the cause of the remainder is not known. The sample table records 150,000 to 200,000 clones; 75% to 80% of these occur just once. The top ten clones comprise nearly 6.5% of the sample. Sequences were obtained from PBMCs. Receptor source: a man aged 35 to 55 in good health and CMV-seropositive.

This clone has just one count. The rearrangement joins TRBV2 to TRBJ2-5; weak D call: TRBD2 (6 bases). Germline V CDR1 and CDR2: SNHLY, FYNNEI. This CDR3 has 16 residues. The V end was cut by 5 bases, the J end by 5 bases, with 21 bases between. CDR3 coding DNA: TGTGCCAGCAGTCCCCAGCGGGCTCGCGGGGCGGAGACCCAGTACTTC. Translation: CASSPQRARGAETQYF.

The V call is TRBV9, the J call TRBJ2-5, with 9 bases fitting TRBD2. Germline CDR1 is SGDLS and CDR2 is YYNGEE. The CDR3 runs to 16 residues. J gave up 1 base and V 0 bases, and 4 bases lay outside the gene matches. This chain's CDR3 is CASSVGTSDLQETQYF. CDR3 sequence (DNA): TGTGCCAGCAGCGTAGGGACTAGCGATCTCCAAGAGACCCAGTACTTC.

The CDR3 region is CASSPRQGAYEQYF. DNA for the CDR3: TGTGCCAGCAGCCCTCGACAGGGGGCCTACGAGCAGTACTTC. V and J are TRBV7-2 and TRBJ2-7, with 9 bases fitting TRBD1. CDR1 and CDR2 from the germline V gene are SGHTA and FQGNSA. J gave up 2 bases and V 5 bases, and 4 bases lay outside the gene matches. The CDR3 extends over 14 amino acids.

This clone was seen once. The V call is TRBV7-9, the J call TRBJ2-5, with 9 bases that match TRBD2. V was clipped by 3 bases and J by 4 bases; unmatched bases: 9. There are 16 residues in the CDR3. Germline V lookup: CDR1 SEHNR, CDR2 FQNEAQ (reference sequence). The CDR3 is CASSFGSAGGVETQYF. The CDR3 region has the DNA TGTGCCAGCAGCTTTGGTTCTGCGGGAGGGGTAGAGACCCAGTACTTC. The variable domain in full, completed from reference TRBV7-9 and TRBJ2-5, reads DTGVSQNPRHKITKRGQNVTFRCDPISEHNRLYWYRQTLGQGPEFLTYFQNEAQLEKSRLLSDRFSAERPKGSFSTLEIQRTEQGDSAMYLCASSFGSAGGVETQYFGPGTRLLVL.

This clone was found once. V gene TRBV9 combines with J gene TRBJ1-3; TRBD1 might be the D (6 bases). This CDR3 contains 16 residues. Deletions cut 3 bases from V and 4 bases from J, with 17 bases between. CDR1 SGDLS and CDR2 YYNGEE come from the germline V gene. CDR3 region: CASSAQGSIDGNTIYF. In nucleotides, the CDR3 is TGTGCCAGCAGCGCACAGGGATCAATCGACGGAAACACCATATATTTT.

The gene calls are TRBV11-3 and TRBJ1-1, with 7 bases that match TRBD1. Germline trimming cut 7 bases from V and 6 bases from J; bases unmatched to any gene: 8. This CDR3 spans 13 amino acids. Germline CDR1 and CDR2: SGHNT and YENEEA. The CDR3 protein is CASNRDRSSEAFF. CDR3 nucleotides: TGTGCCAGCAACCGGGACAGATCGTCTGAAGCTTTCTTT.

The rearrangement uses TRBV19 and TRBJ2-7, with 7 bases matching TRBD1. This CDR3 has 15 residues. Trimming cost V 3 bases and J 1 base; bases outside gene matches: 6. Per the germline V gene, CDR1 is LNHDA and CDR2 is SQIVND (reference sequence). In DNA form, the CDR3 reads TGTGCCAGTAGTATTCTTTCGGGACAGTCCTACGAGCAGTACTTC. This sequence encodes CASSILSGQSYEQYF.